What follows is one T cell receptor beta chain and its context. This clonotype was observed many times. The target of this receptor is not known. No base-level quality is on record; no much larger clone is a single base apart. Hyperthyroidism patients were newly diagnosed, with disease duration under 2 months, and aged 18 to 65 years. The study excluded patients with uncontrolled infections, other autoimmune diseases, pregnancy or lactation. Diagnoses relied on clinical symptoms, serum thyroxine and TRAb, thyroid ultrasound and orbital computed tomography. Blood from progressor patients was drawn when they were first diagnosed with hyperthyroidism, before any ophthalmopathy symptoms appeared. Ficoll-Paque density gradient centrifugation was used to isolate PBMCs from about 10 ml of fresh peripheral blood. Progressor patients were first diagnosed with Graves' hyperthyroidism and then developed ophthalmopathy during follow-up. Trizol reagent was used to extract total RNA, and RNA quality was then checked on an Agilent 2100 Bioanalyzer.

This sample was taken from a study of T cells in Graves' hyperthyroidism and ophthalmopathy (dated by TCRdb to the late 2010s). With regard to the full study: Peripheral blood was collected at initial diagnosis, before any treatment. The paper reports TCR Vbeta CDR3 sequencing of some 140 peripheral blood samples: around 41 ophthalmopathy, about 75 hyperthyroidism and around 17 progressor patients. The 95 to 100 discovery patients were randomly divided into training and test sets at a 7:3 ratio. In over five Graves' hyperthyroidism patients, the study also compared T-cell repertoires from thyroid tissue with T-cell repertoires from blood. To identify TCR V-J signatures that set the groups apart, the researchers used a discovery cohort of 100 patients, made up of roughly 40 with Graves' ophthalmopathy and 55 to 65 with stable Graves' hyperthyroidism. An independent validation cohort of under 20 hyperthyroidism patients and about 16 patients who later progressed to ophthalmopathy tested prospective prediction of ophthalmopathy. After sampling, hyperthyroidism patients received methimazole starting at 30 mg daily, and ophthalmopathy patients received high-dose intravenous methylprednisolone. The research as a whole found: A model built on a 13 V-J signature distinguished ophthalmopathy from stable hyperthyroidism, reaching about 89% sensitivity and about 81% specificity in cross-validation and 80%/75% in testing. Most expanded thyroid clonotypes (frequency above 0.001) were also found in blood, which suggests that blood repertoires may mirror thyroid immune responses. In validation, the model predicted progression to ophthalmopathy a median of 6.5 months before onset, with 65% to 71% sensitivity and about 72% specificity. No statistical method was used to fix the sample size in advance, and group allocation was not hidden from the investigators.

The germline V gene (reference sequence) specifies DFQATT as CDR1 and SNEGSKA as CDR2. The CDR3 spans 14 residues, from the cysteine through the phenylalanine. Only the CDR3 region is kept as DNA, spanning 42 bases read in frame from base 1. V loses 2 bases, J loses 1 base, and the germline ends lie 11 bases apart. The TCR beta CDR3 regions were amplified from the RNA transcripts. A first-round RT-PCR of the TCR CDR3 used the HTBI primer set with the Qiagen OneStep RT-PCR kit. Libraries were constructed in a second round of multiplex PCR, after which size selection and purification were performed. Libraries were sequenced paired-end with 100 bp reads on an Illumina HiSeq2000. The authors' pipeline ran thus. SOAPnuke was used to process the raw data, with reads discarded if the reads contained adapters or uncalled bases, had a mean Phred below 15, or lacked an exact constant-primer or identifier match. High-quality paired reads were merged with COPE v1.2.5, and unique nucleotide sequences were defined as clonotypes. Clonotypes were aligned to IMGT TRBV, TRBD and TRBJ reference segments using MiTCR v1.1. Only V-J combinations with frequency above 0.0001, covering approximately 99% of repertoires, were analysed. The TCS score was defined as F50 (clonal expansion) divided by E x V (chaos), with BLOSUM62-based TCRdist calculated between CDR3 peptides within each V-J. Welch's t-statistics and random forest reduced 514 V-J features to 13, which were used in a naive Bayes classifier (R e1071). Using fastp trimming at Q25 and MiXCR clonotype assembly, TCRdb reanalyzed the public sequencing data and kept in-frame beta chains. Each entry is one CDR3 protein sequence, shown with its most common DNA and genes. TCRdb, rather than the study authors, made the V and J calls. Here the sample has some 400,000 distinct CDR3 sequences; less than 15% occur a single time. Clones ranked in the top ten supply roughly 20% of the sample.

This TCR was sampled from a man younger than 40 with Graves' hyperthyroidism that later progressed to Graves' ophthalmopathy. Material: blood. The receptor chain draws on TRBV20-1 and TRBJ1-1; no D gene is confidently identified. The DNA sequence reads TGCAGTGCTAGACTAAGACCCAGGAACACTGAAGCTTTCTTT. Its protein reads: CSARLRPRNTEAFF.